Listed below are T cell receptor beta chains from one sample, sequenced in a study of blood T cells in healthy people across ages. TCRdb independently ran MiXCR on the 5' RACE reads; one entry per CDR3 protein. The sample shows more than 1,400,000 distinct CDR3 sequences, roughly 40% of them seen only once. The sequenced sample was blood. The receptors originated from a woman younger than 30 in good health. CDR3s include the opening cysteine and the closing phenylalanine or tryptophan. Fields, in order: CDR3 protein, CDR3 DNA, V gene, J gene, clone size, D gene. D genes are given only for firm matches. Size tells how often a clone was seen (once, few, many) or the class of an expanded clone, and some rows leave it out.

CASSLEGVQNIQYF	TGCGCCAGCAGCTTGGAAGGGGTCCAAAACATTCAGTACTTC	TRBV5-1	TRBJ2-4	NA	NA
CAIQERVAGGPGEQFF	TGTGCCATTCAAGAACGGGTAGCGGGGGGGCCAGGTGAGCAGTTCTTC	TRBV10-3	TRBJ2-1	NA	TRBD2
CASRRTGVNTEAFF	TGTGCCAGCAGGCGGACAGGGGTGAACACTGAAGCTTTCTTT	TRBV12-3/TRBV12-4	TRBJ1-1	NA	TRBD1
CATSRVAGSSYEQYF	TGTGCCACCAGCAGAGTGGCCGGGAGCTCCTACGAGCAGTACTTC	TRBV15	TRBJ2-7	few	NA
CAISGTLDGYTF	TGTGCCATCAGTGGAACATTAGATGGCTACACCTTC	TRBV10-3	TRBJ1-2	NA	NA
CASSQRSTEPQHF	TGTGCCAGCAGTCAAAGGTCCACAGAGCCCCAGCATTTT	TRBV27	TRBJ1-5	NA	NA
CASSPLEGAPYGYTF	TGTGCCAGCAGCCCACTAGAGGGGGCGCCCTATGGCTACACCTTC	TRBV7-8	TRBJ1-2	few	TRBD1
CASSLYEGKTQYF	TGCGCCAGCAGCTTGTATGAAGGGAAGACCCAGTACTTC	TRBV5-1	TRBJ2-5	few	NA
CAISEGPTGSEQYF	TGTGCCATCAGTGAAGGGCCAACGGGGAGCGAGCAGTACTTC	TRBV10-3	TRBJ2-7	NA	NA
CSVGPGQVTDTQYF	TGCAGCGTTGGTCCGGGACAGGTCACAGATACGCAGTATTTT	TRBV29-1	TRBJ2-3	many	TRBD1
CASTRTGYAEAFF	TGTGCCAGCACGCGAACCGGATACGCTGAAGCTTTCTTT	TRBV27	TRBJ1-1	NA	NA
CAWSVDGRGYTF	TGTGCCTGGAGTGTCGACGGGCGCGGCTACACCTTC	TRBV30	TRBJ1-2	NA	NA
CSIRGAQSDTQYF	TGCAGTATTAGGGGGGCCCAGTCAGATACGCAGTATTTT	TRBV20-1	TRBJ2-3	NA	NA
CAISALGGGGQNTEAFF	TGTGCCATCAGTGCGCTCGGGGGGGGTGGGCAGAACACTGAAGCTTTCTTT	TRBV10-3	TRBJ1-1	few	NA
CASSQVLAGGRETQYF	TGCGCCAGCAGCCAAGTATTAGCGGGAGGACGGGAGACCCAGTACTTC	TRBV4-1	TRBJ2-5	NA	TRBD2
CASSPGDRMILNEQYF	TGTGCCAGCAGTCCGGGGGACAGGATGATACTCAATGAGCAGTACTTC	TRBV28	TRBJ2-5	NA	TRBD1
CASSLPDSGGAAKYEQYF	TGTGCCAGCAGCTTACCTGATAGCGGGGGGGCCGCGAAGTACGAGCAGTACTTC	TRBV7-2	TRBJ2-7	NA	TRBD2
CASSSGQEHYGYTF	TGTGCCAGCAGCTCCGGACAGGAACACTATGGCTACACCTTC	TRBV11-1	TRBJ1-2	NA	TRBD1
CASSPEQLRGPNQPQHF	TGTGCCAGCTCACCAGAGCAGTTGCGGGGACCCAATCAGCCCCAGCATTTT	TRBV18	TRBJ1-5	NA	NA
CASSLAIGEVTEAFF	TGTGCCAGCAGTTTAGCGATAGGGGAGGTCACTGAAGCTTTCTTT	TRBV28	TRBJ1-1	NA	NA
CASSVRAIYYEQYF	TGTGCCAGCAGCGTACGGGCAATTTACTACGAGCAGTACTTC	TRBV11-3	TRBJ2-7	NA	NA
CASSPGTSGSQGELFF	TGTGCCAGCAGTCCCGGGACTAGCGGGTCACAGGGGGAGCTGTTTTTT	TRBV5-4	TRBJ2-2	NA	TRBD2
CSAKRGSGVQETQYF	TGCAGTGCTAAGAGAGGTAGCGGGGTCCAAGAGACCCAGTACTTC	TRBV20-1	TRBJ2-5	NA	TRBD2
CASSPGQASNEKLFF	TGCGCCAGCAGCCCAGGACAGGCGTCGAATGAAAAACTGTTTTTT	TRBV5-1	TRBJ1-4	once	TRBD1
CAIGTSGSGTDTQYF	TGTGCCATCGGGACTAGCGGGTCAGGCACAGATACGCAGTATTTT	TRBV10-3	TRBJ2-3	few	TRBD2
CASSLAQREVDTQYF	TGTGCCAGCAGCTTAGCCCAGCGGGAGGTGGATACGCAGTATTTT	TRBV7-9	TRBJ2-3	once	TRBD2
CASTGTGNQPQHF	TGTGCCAGCACAGGGACAGGTAATCAGCCCCAGCATTTT	TRBV6-6	TRBJ1-5	few	TRBD1
CGLWDSQETQYF	TGCGGCTTGTGGGACAGCCAAGAGACCCAGTACTTC	TRBV29-1	TRBJ2-5	few	TRBD1